The 13 T cell receptor beta chains reported below all come from one sample, sequenced in a study of T cells in Graves' hyperthyroidism and ophthalmopathy. TCR beta CDR3 region amplification was performed from RNA transcripts. In the first-round RT-PCR of the TCR CDR3, the HTBI primer set was used. One entry per CDR3 protein results from TCRdb running MiXCR on the multiplex PCR reads. The table has fewer than 450,000 distinct CDR3 sequences, more than 13% seen once. The sample consisted of blood. The receptors shown here come from a man in his fifties with Graves' ophthalmopathy.

This clonotype showed up just a few times. This rearrangement joins TRBV10-1 to TRBJ2-3; D uncertain. The germline CDR1 and CDR2 sequences are WNHNN and SYGVQD (reference sequence). The ends were cut back, 0 bases at V and 4 bases at J, with 14 bases in the middle. This CDR3 contains 16 residues. The CDR3 DNA reads as TGCGCCAGCAGTGAGTCGACATCGCTTACTCCAGATACGCAGTATTTT. This translates into CASSESTSLTPDTQYF.

Many counts were recorded for this clonotype. V and J are TRBV3-1 and TRBJ2-5, with D perhaps being TRBD1 or TRBD2 (6 bases each). Germline-derived CDR1 and CDR2 are LGHDT and YNNKEL (reference sequence). CDR3 length: 14 residues. Trimming removed 7 bases at V and 4 bases at J, with 16 bases between. CDR3 residues: CASKSWGDTETQYF. Here the CDR3 DNA reads TGTGCCAGCAAATCCTGGGGGGACACAGAGACCCAGTACTTC.

There are a few counts of this clonotype. This could be a read error, since a much larger clone is one nucleotide away. The chain links TRBV5-1 to TRBJ2-3, with 7 bases matching TRBD1. The CDR3 length is 14 residues. Germline V gives CDR1 SGHRS, CDR2 YFSETQ. In DNA, the CDR3 is TGCCCCAGCGGAACAGGGGATTCGACAGATACGCAGTATTTT. It translates to CPSGTGDSTDTQYF.

This clonotype was detected ten times or more. The chain is built from TRBV7-2 and TRBJ2-5; D might be TRBD1 or TRBD2, each matching 6 bases. V was clipped by 2 bases and J by 4 bases, with 14 bases between them. Germline V gene sequence: CDR1 SGHTA, CDR2 FQGNSA. The CDR3 covers 15 residues. CDR3 coding DNA: TGTGCCAGCAGCTTAATGTTGGGGGGCGCAGAGACCCAGTACTTC. The encoded protein is CASSLMLGGAETQYF.

This clonotype showed up many times. The V call is TRBV20-1, the J call TRBJ2-1; 8 bases are shared with TRBD2. CDR1 DFQATT and CDR2 SNEGSKA come from the germline V gene (reference sequence). The CDR3 runs to 16 residues. Trimming at V came to 6 bases and at J to 9 bases, leaving 19 bases not matched to a gene. CDR3 sequence: CSADSKPGLVSAEQFF. The CDR3 DNA sequence: TGCAGTGCCGACAGTAAACCGGGACTAGTTTCGGCTGAGCAGTTCTTC.

There are many counts of this clonotype. V is TRBV20-1 and J is TRBJ1-4; D uncertain. Germline CDR1 reads DFQATT; CDR2 reads SNEGSKA (reference sequence). Trimming left V 6 bases short and J 7 bases short, with 9 bases between. The CDR3 consists of 11 residues. The CDR3 protein is CSAEVGEKLFF. The CDR3 nucleotides are TGCAGTGCGGAAGTTGGTGAAAAACTGTTTTTT.

The gene calls are TRBV19 and TRBJ2-1, with TRBD1 identical over 9 bases. V was clipped by 8 bases and J by 8 bases; unmatched bases: 4. The CDR3 is 12 residues long. CDR1 is LNHDA, CDR2 SQIVND, per germline (reference sequence). CDR3 protein: CASGTGIDEQFF. DNA for the CDR3: TGTGCCAGTGGGACAGGGATCGATGAGCAGTTCTTC.

This clonotype was observed at least ten times. The chain uses TRBV30 and TRBJ1-1, with unresolved D. Per germline, CDR1 GTSNPN and CDR2 SVGIG (reference sequence). Trimming took off 4 bases at V and 2 bases at J, with 11 bases between the two ends. The CDR3 extends over 13 amino acids. CDR3 loop: CAWIWSANTEAFF. CDR3 sequence (DNA): TGTGCCTGGATCTGGTCAGCAAACACTGAAGCTTTCTTT.

This clonotype was observed many times. The chain couples TRBV6-1 to TRBJ2-7; 7 nucleotides align to TRBD2. The germline gives CDR1 MNHNS, CDR2 SASEGT. The CDR3 is 14 residues long. The ends lost 7 bases at V and 5 bases at J; junction bases unmatched: 11. CDR3: CASTGLPAGDEQYF. In DNA form, the CDR3 reads TGTGCCAGCACCGGACTTCCGGCGGGGGACGAGCAGTACTTC.

This clonotype has a handful of counts. One end of the junction is discordant with germline, which a read error may explain. The V gene is TRBV7-9, the J gene TRBJ2-5; D perhaps matches TRBD1 (6 bases). CDR1 and CDR2 (germline): SEHNR, FQNEAQ (reference sequence). CDR3 length equals 15 residues. CDR3 nucleotide sequence: TGTGCCAGCAGCTTCCGGGACAACCACCAAGAGTCCCAGTACTTC. Amino acids: CASSFRDNHQESQYF.

In this sample, this clonotype turned up many times. The chain has TRBV5-1 and TRBJ2-7, with a weak D call TRBD2 (6 bases). Trimming removed 7 bases from V and 4 bases from J, with 18 bases in between. Germline V gene lookup returns CDR1 SGHRS and CDR2 YFSETQ. This CDR3 region has 14 residues. CDR3 DNA: TGCGCCAGCGCCCCGCTAGCGCGAGCTTACGAGCAGTACTTC. Its protein product is CASAPLARAYEQYF.

This clonotype was seen a handful of times. DNA for the CDR3: TGTGCCAGCAGAGGACAGGGGGGGTCCGCCGGGGAGCTGTTTTTT. It translates to CASRGQGGSAGELFF. V usage is TRBV7-2 and J usage is TRBJ2-2; 10 bases align to TRBD1. The V segment lost 6 bases and the J segment 6 bases; nucleotides outside the gene matches: 7. The V gene's germline CDR1 is SGHTA and CDR2 FQGNSA. This CDR3 spans 15 amino acids. The whole variable domain, filled in from reference TRBV7-2 and TRBJ2-2, reads GAGVSQSPSNKVTEKGKDVELRCDPISGHTALYWYRQSLGQGLEFLIYFQGNSAPDKSGLPSDRFSAERTGGSVSTLTIQRTQQEDSAVYLCASRGQGGSAGELFFGEGSRLTVL.

This chain uses TRBV12-3 or TRBV12-4 with TRBJ1-2; 7 nucleotides line up with TRBD1. This CDR3 is built from 14 residues. V lost 6 bases, J lost 0 bases, and 4 bases stayed unmatched. The CDR3 here is CASRPGTANYGYTF. CDR3 nucleotides: TGTGCCAGCAGGCCAGGGACAGCTAACTATGGCTACACCTTC.